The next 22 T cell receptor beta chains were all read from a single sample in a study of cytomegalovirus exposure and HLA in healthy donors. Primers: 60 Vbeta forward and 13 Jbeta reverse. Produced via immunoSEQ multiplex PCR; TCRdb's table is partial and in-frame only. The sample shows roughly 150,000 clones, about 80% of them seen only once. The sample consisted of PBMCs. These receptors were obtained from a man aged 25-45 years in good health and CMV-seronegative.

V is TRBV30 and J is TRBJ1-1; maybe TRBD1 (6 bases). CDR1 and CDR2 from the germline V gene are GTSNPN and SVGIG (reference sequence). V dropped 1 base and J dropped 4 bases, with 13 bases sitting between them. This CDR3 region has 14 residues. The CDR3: CAWSAGEGFTEAFF. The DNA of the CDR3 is TGTGCCTGGAGTGCAGGGGAGGGATTCACTGAAGCTTTCTTT.

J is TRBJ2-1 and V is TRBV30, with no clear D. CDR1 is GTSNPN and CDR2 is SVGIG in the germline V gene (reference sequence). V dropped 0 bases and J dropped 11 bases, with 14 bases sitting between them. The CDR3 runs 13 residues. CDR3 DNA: TGTGCCTGGAGTGTACACGCCGAAATGAAGCAGTTCTTC. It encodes CAWSVHAEMKQFF.

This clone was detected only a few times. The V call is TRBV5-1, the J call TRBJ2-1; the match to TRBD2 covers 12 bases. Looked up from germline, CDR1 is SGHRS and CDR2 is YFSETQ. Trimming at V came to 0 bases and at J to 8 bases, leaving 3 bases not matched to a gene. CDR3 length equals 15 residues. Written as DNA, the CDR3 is TGCGCCAGCAGCTTGGGACTAGCGGGAGTGGATGAGCAGTTCTTC. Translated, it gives CASSLGLAGVDEQFF.

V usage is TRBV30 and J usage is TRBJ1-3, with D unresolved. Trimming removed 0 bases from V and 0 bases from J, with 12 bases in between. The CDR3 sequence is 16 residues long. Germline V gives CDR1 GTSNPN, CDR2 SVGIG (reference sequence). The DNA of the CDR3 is TGTGCCTGGAGTGTATCGGCACGGAGCTCTGGAAACACCATATATTTT. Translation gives CAWSVSARSSGNTIYF.

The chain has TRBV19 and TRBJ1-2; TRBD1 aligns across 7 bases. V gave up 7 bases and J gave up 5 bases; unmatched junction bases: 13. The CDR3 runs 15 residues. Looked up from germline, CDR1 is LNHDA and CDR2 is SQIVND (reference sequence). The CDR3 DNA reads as TGTGCCAGTACCCCGGCGGACAGGAGGGGGTATGGCTACACCTTC. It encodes CASTPADRRGYGYTF.

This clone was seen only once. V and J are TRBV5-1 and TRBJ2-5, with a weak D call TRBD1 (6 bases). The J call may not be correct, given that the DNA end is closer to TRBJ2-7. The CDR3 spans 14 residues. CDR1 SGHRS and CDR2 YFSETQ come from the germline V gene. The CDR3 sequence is CASSFGSTGGEQYF. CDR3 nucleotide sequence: TGCGCCAGCAGCTTCGGGTCGACAGGCGGCGAGCAGTACTTC.

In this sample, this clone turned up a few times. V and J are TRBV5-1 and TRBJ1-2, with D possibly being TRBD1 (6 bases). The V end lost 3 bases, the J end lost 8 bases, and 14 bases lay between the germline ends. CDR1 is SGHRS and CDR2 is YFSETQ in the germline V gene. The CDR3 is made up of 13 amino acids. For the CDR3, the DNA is TGCGCCAGCAGCTCTCCGACAGGCGGCGGCTACACCTTC. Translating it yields CASSSPTGGGYTF.

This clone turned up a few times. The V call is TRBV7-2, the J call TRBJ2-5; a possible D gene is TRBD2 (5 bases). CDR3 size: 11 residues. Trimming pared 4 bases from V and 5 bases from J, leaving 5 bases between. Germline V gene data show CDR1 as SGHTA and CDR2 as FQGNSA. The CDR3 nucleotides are TGTGCCAGCAGCTGGAGGGAGACCCAGTACTTC. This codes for CASSWRETQYF.

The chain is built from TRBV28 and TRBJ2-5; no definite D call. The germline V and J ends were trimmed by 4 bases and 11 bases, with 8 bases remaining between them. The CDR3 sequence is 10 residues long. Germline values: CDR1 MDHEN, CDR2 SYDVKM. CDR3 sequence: CASSSQNQYF. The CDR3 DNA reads TGTGCCAGCAGTTCCCAAAATCAGTACTTC.

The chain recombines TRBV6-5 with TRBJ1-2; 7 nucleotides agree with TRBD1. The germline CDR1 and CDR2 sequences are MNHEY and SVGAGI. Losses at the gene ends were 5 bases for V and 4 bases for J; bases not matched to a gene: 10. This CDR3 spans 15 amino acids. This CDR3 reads CASSKQTGLAYGYTF. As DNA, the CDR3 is TGTGCCAGCAGTAAGCAGACAGGGCTGGCCTATGGCTACACCTTC.

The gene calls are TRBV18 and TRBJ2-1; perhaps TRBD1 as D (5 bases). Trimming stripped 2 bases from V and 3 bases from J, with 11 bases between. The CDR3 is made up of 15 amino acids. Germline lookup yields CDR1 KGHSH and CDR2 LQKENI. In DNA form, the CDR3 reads TGTGCCAGCTCACCAAAAGTTGACAGCTACAATGAGCAGTTCTTC. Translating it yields CASSPKVDSYNEQFF.

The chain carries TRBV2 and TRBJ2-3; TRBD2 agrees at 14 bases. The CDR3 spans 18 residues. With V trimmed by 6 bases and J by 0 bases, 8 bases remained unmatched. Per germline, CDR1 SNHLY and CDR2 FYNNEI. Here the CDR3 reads CASRTGTSGSASTDTQYF. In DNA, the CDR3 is TGTGCCAGCAGAACCGGGACTAGCGGGAGCGCTAGCACAGATACGCAGTATTTT.

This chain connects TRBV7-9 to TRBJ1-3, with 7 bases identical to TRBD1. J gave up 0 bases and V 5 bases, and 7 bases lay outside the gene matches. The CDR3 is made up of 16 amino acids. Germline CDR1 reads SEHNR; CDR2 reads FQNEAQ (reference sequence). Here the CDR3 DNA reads TGTGCCAGCAGCGTTTCACAGGGGACCTCTGGAAACACCATATATTTT. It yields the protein CASSVSQGTSGNTIYF.

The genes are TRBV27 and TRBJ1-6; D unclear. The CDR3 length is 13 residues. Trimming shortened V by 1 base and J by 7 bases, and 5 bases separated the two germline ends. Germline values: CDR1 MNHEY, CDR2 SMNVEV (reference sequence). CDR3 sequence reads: CASSLWQNSPLHF. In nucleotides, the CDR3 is TGTGCCAGCAGTTTATGGCAGAATTCACCCCTCCACTTT.

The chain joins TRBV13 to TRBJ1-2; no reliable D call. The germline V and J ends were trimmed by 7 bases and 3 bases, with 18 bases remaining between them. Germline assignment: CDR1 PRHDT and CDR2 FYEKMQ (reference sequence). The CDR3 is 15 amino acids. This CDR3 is CASTYRRGYDYGYTF. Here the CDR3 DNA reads TGTGCCAGCACCTACCGGAGAGGCTATGACTATGGCTACACCTTC.

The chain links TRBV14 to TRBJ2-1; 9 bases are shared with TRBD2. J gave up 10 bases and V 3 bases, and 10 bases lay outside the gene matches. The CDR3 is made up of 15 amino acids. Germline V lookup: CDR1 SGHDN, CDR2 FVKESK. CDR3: CASSHRLAALGEQFF. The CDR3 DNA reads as TGTGCCAGCAGCCACCGACTAGCGGCCCTAGGGGAGCAGTTCTTC.

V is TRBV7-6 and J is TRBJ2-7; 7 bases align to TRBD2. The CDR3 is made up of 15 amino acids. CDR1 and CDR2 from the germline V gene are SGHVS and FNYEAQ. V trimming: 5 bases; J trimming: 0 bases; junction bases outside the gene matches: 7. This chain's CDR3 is CASSITIAGSYEQYF. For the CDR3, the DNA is TGTGCCAGCAGCATAACCATAGCGGGCTCCTACGAGCAGTACTTC.

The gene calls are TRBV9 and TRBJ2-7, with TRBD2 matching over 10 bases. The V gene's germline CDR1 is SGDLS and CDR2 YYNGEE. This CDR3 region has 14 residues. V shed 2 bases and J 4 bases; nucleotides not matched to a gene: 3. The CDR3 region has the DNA TGTGCCAGCAGCGTCGCAGCGGGAGGGTACGAGCAGTACTTC. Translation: CASSVAAGGYEQYF.

CDR3 bases: TGTGCCAGCAGTTGGGCGGCGGAGGGTTTCAATGAGCAGTTCTTC. This translates into CASSWAAEGFNEQFF. J is TRBJ2-1 and V is TRBV28, with D perhaps TRBD2 (6 bases). Germline assignment: CDR1 MDHEN and CDR2 SYDVKM. The CDR3 length is 15 residues. Trimming pared 4 bases from V and 6 bases from J, leaving 16 bases between.

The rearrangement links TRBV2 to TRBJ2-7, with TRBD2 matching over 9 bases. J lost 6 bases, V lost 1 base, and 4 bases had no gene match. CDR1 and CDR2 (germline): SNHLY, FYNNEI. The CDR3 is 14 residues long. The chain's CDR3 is CASSEGLAGREQYF. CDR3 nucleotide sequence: TGTGCCAGCAGTGAAGGTCTAGCGGGACGCGAGCAGTACTTC.

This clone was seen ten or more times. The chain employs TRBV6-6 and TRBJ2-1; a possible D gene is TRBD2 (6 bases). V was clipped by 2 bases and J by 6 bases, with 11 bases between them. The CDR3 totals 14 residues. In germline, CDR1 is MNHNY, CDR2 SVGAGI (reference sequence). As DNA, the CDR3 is TGTGCCAGCAGTTACGGGGGGATGGTCAATGAGCAGTTCTTC. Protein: CASSYGGMVNEQFF.

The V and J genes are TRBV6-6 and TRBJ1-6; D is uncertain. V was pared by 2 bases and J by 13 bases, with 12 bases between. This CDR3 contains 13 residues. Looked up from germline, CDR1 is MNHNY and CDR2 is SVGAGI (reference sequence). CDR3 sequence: CASSYEPPRPLHF. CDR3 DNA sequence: TGTGCCAGCAGTTACGAACCCCCCAGGCCCCTCCACTTT.